Sequencing of this TCR beta chain was carried out in a study of cytomegalovirus exposure and HLA in healthy donors. With respect to this clone: Its antigen is still unknown.

Use of 60 Vbeta and 13 Jbeta primers characterized the PCR. Assay: immunoSEQ multiplex PCR; the TCRdb copy retains only in-frame clones and omits some. The profile shows some 180,000 clones, roughly 13% of them singletons. With 3 bases removed from V and 5 bases from J, the gap between germline ends came to 12 bases. This CDR3 region has 14 residues. Per the germline V gene, CDR1 is LNHDA and CDR2 is SQIVND (reference sequence). Whole-study findings and limits: Later on, analysis showed that most CMV-associated TCR beta chains appeared to be HLA-restricted. Specificity of a few CMV-associated chains for CMV antigens was verified in vitro.

Healthy individuals who donated bone marrow served as the donors. Sequencing was carried out using PBMCs. The chain joins TRBV19 to TRBJ2-3, with a weak D call TRBD2 (6 bases). This sequence was found in a man aged 50-59 years in good health and CMV-seropositive. The CDR3 spells CASSIAGTGDTQYF. CDR3 nucleotides: TGTGCCAGTAGTATCGCGGGGACGGGAGATACGCAGTATTTT.